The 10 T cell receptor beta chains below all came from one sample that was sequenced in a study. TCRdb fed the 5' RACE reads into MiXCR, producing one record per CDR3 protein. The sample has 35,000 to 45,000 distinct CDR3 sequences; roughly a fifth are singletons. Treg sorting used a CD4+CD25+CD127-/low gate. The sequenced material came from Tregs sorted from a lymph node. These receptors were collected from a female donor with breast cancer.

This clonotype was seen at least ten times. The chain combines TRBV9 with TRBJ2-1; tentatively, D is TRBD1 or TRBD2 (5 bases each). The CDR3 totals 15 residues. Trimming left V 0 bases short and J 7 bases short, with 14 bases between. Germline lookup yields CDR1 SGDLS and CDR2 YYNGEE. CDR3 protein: CASSVGGSWGNEQFF. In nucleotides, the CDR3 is TGTGCCAGCAGCGTAGGTGGGAGTTGGGGGAATGAGCAGTTCTTC. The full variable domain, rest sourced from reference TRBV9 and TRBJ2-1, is DSGVTQTPKHLITATGQRVTLRCSPRSGDLSVYWYQQSLDQGLQFLIQYYNGEERAKGNILERFSAQQFPDLHSELNLSSLELGDSALYFCASSVGGSWGNEQFFGPGTRLTVL.

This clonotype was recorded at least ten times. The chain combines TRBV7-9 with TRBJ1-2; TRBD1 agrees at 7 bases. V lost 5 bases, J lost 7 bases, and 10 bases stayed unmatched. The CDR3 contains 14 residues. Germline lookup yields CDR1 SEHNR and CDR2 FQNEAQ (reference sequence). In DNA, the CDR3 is TGTGCCAGCAGCCCACAGGGGTTTACGGGTGGCTACACCTTC. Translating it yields CASSPQGFTGGYTF.

In DNA form, the CDR3 reads TGTGCCAGCAAGAGCCTTGGCAATGAGCAGTTCTTC. This codes for CASKSLGNEQFF. V gene TRBV28 combines with J gene TRBJ2-1; D gene unclear. Trimming took 7 bases from V and 6 from J, leaving 10 bases between them. Germline loops: CDR1 MDHEN, CDR2 SYDVKM. CDR3 size: 12 residues.

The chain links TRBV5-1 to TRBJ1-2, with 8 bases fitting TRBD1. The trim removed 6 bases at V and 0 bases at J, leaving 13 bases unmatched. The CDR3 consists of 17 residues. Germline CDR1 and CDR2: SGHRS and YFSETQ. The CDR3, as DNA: TGCGCCAGCACCAACGGGGGCAGGGGGCTTGCTAACTATGGCTACACCTTC. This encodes CASTNGGRGLANYGYTF.

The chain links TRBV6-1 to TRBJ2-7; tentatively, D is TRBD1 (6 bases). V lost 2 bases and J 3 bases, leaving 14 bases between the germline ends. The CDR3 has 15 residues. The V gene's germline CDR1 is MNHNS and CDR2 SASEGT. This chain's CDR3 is CASSERWGRFYEQYF. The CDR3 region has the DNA TGTGCCAGCAGTGAACGGTGGGGGCGCTTCTACGAGCAGTACTTC.

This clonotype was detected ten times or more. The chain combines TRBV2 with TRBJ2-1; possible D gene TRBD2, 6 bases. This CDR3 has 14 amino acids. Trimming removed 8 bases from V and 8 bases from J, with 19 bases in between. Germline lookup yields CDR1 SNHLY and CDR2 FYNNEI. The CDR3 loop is CASLITEGLHEQFF. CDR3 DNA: TGTGCCAGCTTAATCACGGAGGGGTTGCATGAGCAGTTCTTC.

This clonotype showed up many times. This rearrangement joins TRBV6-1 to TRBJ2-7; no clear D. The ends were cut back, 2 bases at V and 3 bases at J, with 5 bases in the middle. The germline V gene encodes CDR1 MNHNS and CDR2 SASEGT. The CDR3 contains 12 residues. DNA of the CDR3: TGTGCCAGCAGTGAACTATACTACGAGCAGTACTTC. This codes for CASSELYYEQYF.

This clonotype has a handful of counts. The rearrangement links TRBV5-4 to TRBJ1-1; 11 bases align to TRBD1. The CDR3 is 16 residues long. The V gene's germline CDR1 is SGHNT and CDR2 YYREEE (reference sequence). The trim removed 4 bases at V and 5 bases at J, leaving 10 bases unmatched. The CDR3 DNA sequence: TGTGCCAGCAGCGACGGACAGGGGGCAAGAGGAACTGAAGCTTTCTTT. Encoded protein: CASSDGQGARGTEAFF.

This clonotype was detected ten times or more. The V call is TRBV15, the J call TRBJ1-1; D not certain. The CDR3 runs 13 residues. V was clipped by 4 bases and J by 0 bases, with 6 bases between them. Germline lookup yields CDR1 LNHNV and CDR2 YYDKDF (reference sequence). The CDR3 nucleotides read TGTGCCACCAGCACTCACATGAACACTGAAGCTTTCTTT. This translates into CATSTHMNTEAFF. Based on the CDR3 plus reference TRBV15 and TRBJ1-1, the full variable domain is DAMVIQNPRYQVTQFGKPVTLSCSQTLNHNVMYWYQQKSSQAPKLLFHYYDKDFNNEADTPDNFQSRRPNTSFCFLDIRSPGLGDTAMYLCATSTHMNTEAFFGQGTRLTVV.

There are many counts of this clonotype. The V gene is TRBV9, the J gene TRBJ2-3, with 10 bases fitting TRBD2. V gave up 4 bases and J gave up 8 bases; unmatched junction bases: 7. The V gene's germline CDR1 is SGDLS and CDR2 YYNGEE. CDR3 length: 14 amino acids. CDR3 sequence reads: CASSPRLAGVTQYF. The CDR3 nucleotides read TGTGCCAGCAGCCCCCGCCTAGCGGGAGTTACGCAGTATTTT.